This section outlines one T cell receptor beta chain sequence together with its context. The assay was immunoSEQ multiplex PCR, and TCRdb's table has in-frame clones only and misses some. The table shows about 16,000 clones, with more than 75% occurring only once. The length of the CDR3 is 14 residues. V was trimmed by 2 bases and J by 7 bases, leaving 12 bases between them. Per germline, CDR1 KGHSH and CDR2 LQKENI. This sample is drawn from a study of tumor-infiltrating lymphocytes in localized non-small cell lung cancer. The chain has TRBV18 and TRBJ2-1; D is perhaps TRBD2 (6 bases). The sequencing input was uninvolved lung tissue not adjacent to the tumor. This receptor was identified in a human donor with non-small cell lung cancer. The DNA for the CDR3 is TGTGCCAGCTCACCAGATCTAGCGTGGAATGAGCAGTTCTTC. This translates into CASSPDLAWNEQFF. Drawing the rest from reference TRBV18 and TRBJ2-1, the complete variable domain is NAGVMQNPRHLVRRRGQEARLRCSPMKGHSHVYWYRQLPEEGLKFMVYLQKENIIDESGMPKERFSAEFPKEGPSILRIQQVVRGDSAAYFCASSPDLAWNEQFFGPGTRLTVL.